This T cell receptor (beta chain) was identified during a study of blood T cell repertoires in COVID-19. Study-wide background: Sources were T cells, B-cell-depleted T cells, or PBMCs; the material itself was cDNA or gDNA.

Profiling relied on immunoSEQ multiplex PCR, and the TCRdb table lists in-frame clones only, not all of them. The sample yields 150,000 to 200,000 clones, roughly 88% seen once. Which cohort a participant joined came from the clinical history participants gave. Germline CDR1 and CDR2: SGHDT and YYEEEE. J gave up 0 bases and V 2 bases, and 5 bases lay outside the gene matches. There are 15 residues in the CDR3. The sequence came from a woman aged 55-70 years who had recovered from COVID-19. The V call is TRBV5-6, the J call TRBJ2-7; the match to TRBD1 covers 7 bases. Sequenced: PBMCs or T cells enriched from blood (not recorded which). The CDR3 here is CASSFKDRSSYEQYF. The CDR3 DNA is TGTGCCAGCAGCTTTAAGGACAGGTCCTCCTACGAGCAGTACTTC. Supplemented by reference TRBV5-6 and TRBJ2-7, the full variable domain reads DAGVTQSPTHLIKTRGQQVTLRCSPKSGHDTVSWYQQALGQGPQFIFQYYEEEERQRGNFPDRFSGHQFPNYSSELNVNALLLGDSALYLCASSFKDRSSYEQYFGPGTRLTVT.